Shown below are 30 T cell receptor beta chains from a single sample sequenced in a study of blood T cell repertoires in COVID-19. Sequenced by immunoSEQ multiplex PCR; TCRdb stores in-frame clones only, minus some. The data show some 220,000 clones, with roughly 80% seen just once and approximately 6.6% held by the top ten. The source material was peripheral blood. The receptors stem from a woman in her sixties or seventies with acute or convalescent COVID-19.

The gene calls are TRBV7-2 and TRBJ1-4; D gene uncertain. The CDR3 consists of 14 residues. From germline, CDR1 is SGHTA and CDR2 FQGNSA. V dropped 6 bases and J dropped 4 bases, with 12 bases sitting between them. CDR3 sequence (DNA): TGTGCCAGCAGTCCCGGGCGGGGTAATGAAAAACTGTTTTTT. Its protein product is CASSPGRGNEKLFF. Looking up the rest from reference TRBV7-2 and TRBJ1-4 gives the full variable domain: GAGVSQSPSNKVTEKGKDVELRCDPISGHTALYWYRQSLGQGLEFLIYFQGNSAPDKSGLPSDRFSAERTGGSVSTLTIQRTQQEDSAVYLCASSPGRGNEKLFFGSGTQLSVL.

The V call is TRBV15, the J call TRBJ2-5; TRBD2 might be the D (6 bases). The CDR3 contains 14 residues. V lost 3 bases, J lost 3 bases, and 11 bases lay in between. Germline V CDR1 and CDR2: LNHNV, YYDKDF (reference sequence). The CDR3, as DNA: TGTGCCACCAGCAGGGGTCCGGGAGAAGAGACCCAGTACTTC. This codes for CATSRGPGEETQYF.

The CDR3: CASSLRLGTDTQYF. The DNA of the CDR3 is TGTGCCAGCAGCCTGCGGTTGGGCACAGATACGCAGTATTTT. The chain recombines TRBV3-1 (or the pseudogene TRBV3-2) with TRBJ2-3; D is ambiguous. CDR3 length: 14 residues. Trimming removed 4 bases from V and 1 base from J, with 9 bases in between. CDR1 and CDR2 (germline): LGHDT, YNNKEL (reference sequence).

This chain links TRBV18 with TRBJ2-3, with D possibly matching TRBD1 (5 bases). The V end lost 4 bases, the J end lost 0 bases, and 20 bases lay between the germline ends. CDR1 is KGHSH, CDR2 LQKENI, per germline. The CDR3 totals 18 residues. CDR3 DNA sequence: TGTGCCAGCTCACAATGGGGCAAGACGCCAACTAGCACAGATACGCAGTATTTT. Residues: CASSQWGKTPTSTDTQYF.

The V and J genes are TRBV11-3 and TRBJ2-1; 13 nucleotides agree with TRBD2. J lost 8 bases, V lost 5 bases, and 3 bases had no gene match. This CDR3 is 14 amino acids long. The germline V gene encodes CDR1 SGHNT and CDR2 YENEEA. DNA for the CDR3: TGTGCCAGCAGCGTAACTAGCGGGGGGGATGAGCAGTTCTTC. It yields the protein CASSVTSGGDEQFF.

Turning to this clone: With a much larger clone just one base away, this may be a read error. The J gene is TRBJ2-2, the V gene TRBV13, with TRBD1 as a possible D gene (5 bases). Germline V gene lookup returns CDR1 PRHDT and CDR2 FYEKMQ (reference sequence). This CDR3 is built from 15 residues. Trimming removed 0 bases from V and 1 base from J, with 6 bases in between. The CDR3: CASSLGQGNTGELFF. CDR3 nucleotides: TGTGCCAGCAGCTTAGGGCAGGGGAACACCGGGGAGCTGTTTTTT.

The chain links TRBV4-1 to TRBJ2-1, with TRBD2 matching 7 bases. Germline assignment: CDR1 MGHRA and CDR2 YSYEKL. The V segment lost 0 bases and the J segment 7 bases; nucleotides outside the gene matches: 9. The length of the CDR3 is 16 residues. The CDR3 DNA sequence: TGCGCCAGCAGCCAAGATATAGGAATAGCGGGTAATGAGCAGTTCTTC. This gives the protein CASSQDIGIAGNEQFF.

The chain joins TRBV18 to TRBJ2-3, with 7 bases aligning to TRBD2. The CDR3 loop spans 16 amino acids. Germline loops: CDR1 KGHSH, CDR2 LQKENI. V was clipped by 6 bases and J by 1 base; unmatched bases: 10. The DNA of the CDR3 is TGTGCCAGCTCTGTCTCGGGGGGAGGAGGCACAGATACGCAGTATTTT. This encodes CASSVSGGGGTDTQYF.

The chain employs TRBV4-1 and TRBJ1-1; no reliable D call. The germline V gene encodes CDR1 MGHRA and CDR2 YSYEKL. The CDR3 sequence is 15 residues long. The V and J ends lost 0 bases and 11 bases respectively, with 19 bases between them. The CDR3 nucleotides read TGCGCCAGCAGCCAAGATTCGGGGATTGTGTCTGTGGCTTTCTTT. The encoded protein is CASSQDSGIVSVAFF.

The CDR3: CSVRGGAVDTQYF. Here the CDR3 DNA reads TGCAGCGTTAGAGGGGGCGCGGTAGATACGCAGTATTTT. V and J are TRBV29-1 and TRBJ2-3, with 7 bases fitting TRBD1. The V segment lost 5 bases and the J segment 5 bases; nucleotides outside the gene matches: 7. Germline V gene lookup returns CDR1 SQVTM and CDR2 ANQGSEA. The CDR3 loop spans 13 amino acids.

The chain is built from TRBV30 and TRBJ2-3; 11 bases line up with TRBD2. V was clipped by 0 bases and J by 6 bases; unmatched bases: 8. Germline CDR1 is GTSNPN and CDR2 is SVGIG (reference sequence). This CDR3 is built from 16 residues. The CDR3 protein is CAWSVSLAGGMDTQYF. The CDR3 DNA sequence: TGTGCCTGGAGTGTAAGCCTAGCGGGGGGTATGGATACGCAGTATTTT.

The chain joins TRBV6-5 to TRBJ1-4; a possible D gene is TRBD1 (5 bases). The V and J ends lost 6 bases and 3 bases respectively, with 11 bases between them. Germline CDR1 MNHEY, CDR2 SVGAGI. This CDR3 contains 14 residues. The DNA for the CDR3 is TGTGCCAGCAGACCACCACAGGCTAATGAAAAACTGTTTTTT. Its protein product is CASRPPQANEKLFF.

The chain uses TRBV15 and TRBJ2-2; maybe TRBD1 (6 bases). V dropped 1 base and J dropped 5 bases, with 17 bases sitting between them. This CDR3 is 17 amino acids long. Per germline, CDR1 LNHNV and CDR2 YYDKDF (reference sequence). The CDR3 coding sequence is TGTGCCACCAGCAGAGGAGATATCGGGACATTGACCGGGGAGCTGTTTTTT. It translates to CATSRGDIGTLTGELFF. Combining the CDR3 with reference TRBV15 and TRBJ2-2 gives the whole variable domain DAMVIQNPRYQVTQFGKPVTLSCSQTLNHNVMYWYQQKSSQAPKLLFHYYDKDFNNEADTPDNFQSRRPNTSFCFLDIRSPGLGDTAMYLCATSRGDIGTLTGELFFGEGSRLTVL.

The table lists this clone with a count of one. The chain joins TRBV20-1 to TRBJ2-3, with TRBD1 matching 10 bases. The CDR3 totals 13 residues. Germline-derived CDR1 and CDR2 are DFQATT and SNEGSKA (reference sequence). The V segment lost 3 bases and the J segment 4 bases; nucleotides outside the gene matches: 1. The CDR3 DNA reads TGCAGTGCTAGTGGACAGGGGGCAGATACGCAGTATTTT. Translating gives CSASGQGADTQYF.

CDR3 DNA sequence: TGTGCCATCAGTGAGGGGAGGACTGAAGCTTTCTTT. As protein: CAISEGRTEAFF. The rearrangement joins TRBV10-3 to TRBJ1-1; D remains ambiguous. Germline V lookup: CDR1 ENHRY, CDR2 SYGVKD. The length of the CDR3 is 12 residues. The germline V and J ends were trimmed by 2 bases and 5 bases, with 6 bases remaining between them.

This clone turned up a few times. This rearrangement joins TRBV19 to TRBJ1-1; a weak D match, TRBD1 (6 bases). The CDR3 is 13 amino acids. Trimming pared 11 bases from V and 0 bases from J, leaving 13 bases between. Germline V gene sequence: CDR1 LNHDA, CDR2 SQIVND (reference sequence). CDR3 bases: TGTGCCGTAAGAGGGACATTGAACACTGAAGCTTTCTTT. Translated, it gives CAVRGTLNTEAFF.

The V and J genes are TRBV30 and TRBJ1-4; no clear D gene. V lost 1 base to trimming and J lost 8 bases, with 14 bases between them. The CDR3 is 14 amino acids. Looked up from germline, CDR1 is GTSNPN and CDR2 is SVGIG (reference sequence). CDR3 nucleotides: TGTGCCTGGAGTGCCTTTCCGAGATACGAAAAACTGTTTTTT. Its protein product is CAWSAFPRYEKLFF. Full variable domain (outside the CDR3, taken from reference TRBV30 and TRBJ1-4): SQTIHQWPATLVQPVGSPLSLECTVEGTSNPNLYWYRQAAGRGLQLLFYSVGIGQISSEVPQNLSASRPQDRQFILSSKKLLLSDSGFYLCAWSAFPRYEKLFFGSGTQLSVL.

This sequence joins TRBV6-1 and TRBJ1-4; 7 positions agree with TRBD1. The V gene's germline CDR1 is MNHNS and CDR2 SASEGT. The CDR3 length is 15 residues. Trimming removed 3 bases from V and 5 bases from J; junction bases left unmatched: 6. The CDR3, as DNA: TGTGCCAGCAGTGAGATAGGGGGCCAAAATGAAAAACTGTTTTTT. It encodes CASSEIGGQNEKLFF.

V usage is TRBV4-3 and J usage is TRBJ2-6; 7 bases match TRBD2. The CDR3 has 16 residues. V was clipped by 1 base and J by 0 bases; unmatched bases: 0. Germline assignment: CDR1 LGHNA and CDR2 YSLEER. The CDR3 region is CASSQGGGSGANVLTF. CDR3 DNA sequence: TGCGCCAGCAGCCAAGGGGGGGGCTCTGGGGCCAACGTCCTGACTTTC.

The sample holds a few counts of this clone. Other DNA sequences from this sample encode an identical CDR3 as well. The rearrangement uses TRBV18 and TRBJ2-5; TRBD1 agrees at 9 bases. Germline V gives CDR1 KGHSH, CDR2 LQKENI. There are 14 residues in the CDR3. Germline trimming cut 4 bases from V and 3 bases from J; bases unmatched to any gene: 3. The CDR3 bases are TGTGCCAGCTCACAGACAGGGGGTGAAGAGACCCAGTACTTC. Translating it yields CASSQTGGEETQYF.

The chain links TRBV19 to TRBJ1-1, with TRBD1 as a possible D gene (5 bases). Germline lookup yields CDR1 LNHDA and CDR2 SQIVND (reference sequence). The V end was cut by 9 bases, the J end by 3 bases, with 11 bases between. The CDR3 is 12 amino acids. Here the CDR3 DNA reads TGTGCCAGCACTGACAGATACACTGAAGCTTTCTTT. Translating it yields CASTDRYTEAFF.

V usage is TRBV6-5 and J usage is TRBJ1-1, with TRBD1 matching over 9 bases. The CDR3 has 14 amino acids. V dropped 6 bases and J dropped 4; count of bases not matched to a gene: 6. Per the germline V gene, CDR1 is MNHEY and CDR2 is SVGAGI. The CDR3 spells CASRYRGQGTEAFF. The DNA of the CDR3 is TGTGCCAGCAGGTACAGGGGGCAGGGCACTGAAGCTTTCTTT.

The V call is TRBV15, the J call TRBJ1-5, with D tentatively TRBD1 (5 bases). V lost 0 bases and J 0 bases, leaving 12 bases between the germline ends. Germline CDR1 reads LNHNV; CDR2 reads YYDKDF (reference sequence). The CDR3 is 17 residues long. The CDR3 sequence: CATSRDKGRNSNQPQHF. The CDR3 nucleotides read TGTGCCACCAGCAGAGATAAGGGGCGGAATAGCAATCAGCCCCAGCATTTT. The whole variable domain, filled in from reference TRBV15 and TRBJ1-5, reads DAMVIQNPRYQVTQFGKPVTLSCSQTLNHNVMYWYQQKSSQAPKLLFHYYDKDFNNEADTPDNFQSRRPNTSFCFLDIRSPGLGDTAMYLCATSRDKGRNSNQPQHFGDGTRLSIL.

The V and J genes are TRBV2 and TRBJ2-3, with D maybe TRBD2 (6 bases). The V gene's germline CDR1 is SNHLY and CDR2 FYNNEI. Trimming removed 8 bases at V and 0 bases at J, with 18 bases between. The CDR3 runs 16 residues. CDR3 sequence reads: CASGRIWDSSTDTQYF. DNA of the CDR3: TGTGCCAGCGGAAGGATTTGGGACTCTAGCACAGATACGCAGTATTTT.

This chain links TRBV11-3 with TRBJ2-2; 9 bases match TRBD1. Per germline, CDR1 SGHNT and CDR2 YENEEA. CDR3 length equals 17 residues. J gave up 3 bases and V 5 bases, and 10 bases lay outside the gene matches. The CDR3 DNA sequence: TGTGCCAGCAGCCCCACGGGGAGGACAGGGGACACCGGGGAGCTGTTTTTT. Its protein product is CASSPTGRTGDTGELFF. The full variable domain, rest sourced from reference TRBV11-3 and TRBJ2-2, is EAGVVQSPRYKIIEKKQPVAFWCNPISGHNTLYWYLQNLGQGPELLIRYENEEAVDDSQLPKDRFSAERLKGVDSTLKIQPAELGDSAVYLCASSPTGRTGDTGELFFGEGSRLTVL.

J is TRBJ1-1 and V is TRBV11-2; D may be TRBD1 (5 bases). This CDR3 contains 14 residues. V was cut by 2 bases and J by 1 base, with 8 bases left in between. The germline CDR1 and CDR2 sequences are SGHAT and FQNNGV. CDR3 residues: CASSLYGGNTEAFF. The CDR3 DNA sequence: TGTGCCAGCAGCTTATACGGGGGGAACACTGAAGCTTTCTTT.

This clone was counted at least ten times. The CDR3 here is CASSAQAPRSRASPLHF. The CDR3 bases are TGTGCCAGCTCCGCACAGGCCCCGAGGTCTCGGGCGTCACCCCTCCACTTT. The gene calls are TRBV18 and TRBJ1-6, with a possible D match to TRBD1 (5 bases). The CDR3 totals 17 residues. Germline loops: CDR1 KGHSH, CDR2 LQKENI. Trimming removed 6 bases from V and 10 bases from J, with 25 bases in between. Full variable domain (rest looked up from reference TRBV18 and TRBJ1-6): NAGVMQNPRHLVRRRGQEARLRCSPMKGHSHVYWYRQLPEEGLKFMVYLQKENIIDESGMPKERFSAEFPKEGPSILRIQQVVRGDSAAYFCASSAQAPRSRASPLHFGNGTRLTVT.

The chain couples TRBV4-1 to TRBJ1-5; D unclear. V lost 1 base to trimming and J lost 3 bases, with 7 bases between them. Germline V gene data show CDR1 as MGHRA and CDR2 as YSYEKL. CDR3 length equals 14 residues. The CDR3 DNA sequence: TGCGCCAGCAGCCAAGTAGCATACAATCAGCCCCAGCATTTT. Protein product: CASSQVAYNQPQHF.

This clone appeared once. This chain uses TRBV6-5 with TRBJ2-5; 10 nucleotides line up with TRBD2. CDR1 is MNHEY and CDR2 is SVGAGI in the germline V gene. Trimming at V came to 5 bases and at J to 5 bases, leaving 8 bases not matched to a gene. CDR3 length: 15 residues. CDR3 nucleotide sequence: TGTGCCAGCAGTACGAGCGGGGGGGCTGGGGAGACCCAGTACTTC. It yields the protein CASSTSGGAGETQYF.

The rearrangement joins TRBV4-3 to TRBJ2-7, with D possibly TRBD1 on 6 matching bases. The CDR3 contains 15 residues. Germline CDR1 LGHNA, CDR2 YSLEER. Trimming took off 2 bases at V and 4 bases at J, with 15 bases between the two ends. The CDR3 nucleotides are TGCGCCAGCAGCCAACTCCGGGACACCTTATACGAGCAGTACTTC. It is translated as CASSQLRDTLYEQYF.